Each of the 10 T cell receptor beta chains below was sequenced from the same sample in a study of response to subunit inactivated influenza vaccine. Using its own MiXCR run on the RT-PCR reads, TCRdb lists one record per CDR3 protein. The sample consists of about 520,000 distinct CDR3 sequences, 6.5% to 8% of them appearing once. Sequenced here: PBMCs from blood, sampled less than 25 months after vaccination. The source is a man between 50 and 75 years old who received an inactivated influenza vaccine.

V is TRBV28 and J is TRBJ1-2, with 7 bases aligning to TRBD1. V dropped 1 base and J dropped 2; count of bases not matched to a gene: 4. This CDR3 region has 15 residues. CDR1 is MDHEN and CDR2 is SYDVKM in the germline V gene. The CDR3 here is CASSLSPGQNYGYTF. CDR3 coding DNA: TGTGCCAGCAGTTTATCCCCGGGACAGAACTATGGCTACACCTTC.

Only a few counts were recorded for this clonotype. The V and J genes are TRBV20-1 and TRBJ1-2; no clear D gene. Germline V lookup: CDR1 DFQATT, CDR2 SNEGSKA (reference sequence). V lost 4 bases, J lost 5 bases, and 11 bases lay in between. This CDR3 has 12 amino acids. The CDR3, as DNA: TGCAGTGCTAAGCGTGACCTTTATGGCTACACCTTC. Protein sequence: CSAKRDLYGYTF.

The CDR3 sequence: CASSPLSGTGPYEQYF. The CDR3 nucleotides are TGTGCCAGCAGCCCGCTGTCCGGGACAGGGCCCTACGAGCAGTACTTC. The gene calls are TRBV7-6 and TRBJ2-7; 9 bases map to TRBD1. V lost 5 bases to trimming and J lost 2 bases; unmatched junction nucleotides: 10. The CDR3 totals 16 residues. Germline V CDR1 and CDR2: SGHVS, FNYEAQ.

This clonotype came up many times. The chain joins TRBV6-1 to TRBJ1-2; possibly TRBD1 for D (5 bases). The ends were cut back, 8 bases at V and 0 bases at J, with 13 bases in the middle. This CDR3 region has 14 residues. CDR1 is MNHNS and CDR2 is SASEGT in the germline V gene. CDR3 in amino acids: CASVQGGPNYGYTF. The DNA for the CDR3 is TGTGCCAGCGTCCAGGGAGGGCCTAACTATGGCTACACCTTC.

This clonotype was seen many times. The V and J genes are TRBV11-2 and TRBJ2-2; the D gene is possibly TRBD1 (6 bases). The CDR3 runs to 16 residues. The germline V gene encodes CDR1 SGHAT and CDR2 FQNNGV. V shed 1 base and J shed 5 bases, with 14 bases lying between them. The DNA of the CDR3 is TGTGCCAGCAGCTTAGGCCCGACAGGCTTGACCGGGGAGCTGTTTTTT. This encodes CASSLGPTGLTGELFF.

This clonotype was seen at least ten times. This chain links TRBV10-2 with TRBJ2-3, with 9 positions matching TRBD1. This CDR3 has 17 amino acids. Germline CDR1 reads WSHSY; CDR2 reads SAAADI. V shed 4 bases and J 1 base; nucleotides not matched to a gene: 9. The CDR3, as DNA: TGCGCCAGCAGTGTGTGGACAGGGGAGGGGGGCACAGATACGCAGTATTTT. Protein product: CASSVWTGEGGTDTQYF.

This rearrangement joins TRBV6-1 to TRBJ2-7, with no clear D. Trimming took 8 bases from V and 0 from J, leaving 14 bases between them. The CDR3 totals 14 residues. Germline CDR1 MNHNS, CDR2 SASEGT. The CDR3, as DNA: TGTGCCAGCGCCAACACAAGGGTCTCCTACGAGCAGTACTTC. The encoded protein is CASANTRVSYEQYF.

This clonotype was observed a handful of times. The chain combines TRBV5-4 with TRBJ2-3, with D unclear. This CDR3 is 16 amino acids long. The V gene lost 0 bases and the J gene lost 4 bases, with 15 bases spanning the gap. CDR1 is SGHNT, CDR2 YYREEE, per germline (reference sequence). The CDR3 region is CASSLGQAGIPDTQYF. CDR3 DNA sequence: TGTGCCAGCAGCTTGGGTCAGGCCGGAATCCCAGATACGCAGTATTTT.

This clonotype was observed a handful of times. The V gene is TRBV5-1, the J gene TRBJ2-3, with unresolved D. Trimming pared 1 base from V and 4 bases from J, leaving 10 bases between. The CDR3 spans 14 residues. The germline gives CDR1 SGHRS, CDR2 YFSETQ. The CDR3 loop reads CASSLLPVADTQYF. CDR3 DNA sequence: TGCGCCAGCAGCTTGCTGCCAGTGGCAGATACGCAGTATTTT.

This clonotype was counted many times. DNA of the CDR3: TGTGCCAGCAGGCCCCCCCAGACAGGAAACACCGGGGAGCTGTTTTTT. As protein: CASRPPQTGNTGELFF. The chain recombines TRBV5-5 with TRBJ2-2, with TRBD1 as a possible D gene (6 bases). V was clipped by 5 bases and J by 2 bases, with 16 bases between them. Germline assignment: CDR1 SGHKS and CDR2 YYEKEE (reference sequence). The CDR3 covers 16 residues.